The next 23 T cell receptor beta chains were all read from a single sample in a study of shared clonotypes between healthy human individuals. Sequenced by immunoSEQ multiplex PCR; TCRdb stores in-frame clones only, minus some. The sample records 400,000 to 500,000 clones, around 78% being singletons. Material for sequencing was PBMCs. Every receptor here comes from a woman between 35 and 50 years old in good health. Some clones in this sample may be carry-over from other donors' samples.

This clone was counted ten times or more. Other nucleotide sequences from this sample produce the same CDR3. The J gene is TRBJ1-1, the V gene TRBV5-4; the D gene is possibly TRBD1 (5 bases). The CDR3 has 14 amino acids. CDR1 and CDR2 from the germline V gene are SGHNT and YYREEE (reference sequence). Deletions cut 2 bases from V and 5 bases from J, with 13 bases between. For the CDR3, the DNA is TGTGCCAGCAGCTTCAAAATAGGGGAGACTGAAGCTTTCTTT. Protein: CASSFKIGETEAFF.

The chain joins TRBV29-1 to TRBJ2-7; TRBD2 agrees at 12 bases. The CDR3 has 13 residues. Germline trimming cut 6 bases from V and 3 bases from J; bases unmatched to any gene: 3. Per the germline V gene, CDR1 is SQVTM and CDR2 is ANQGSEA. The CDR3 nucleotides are TGCAGCGTGACGACTAGCGGGAGCTACGAGCAGTACTTC. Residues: CSVTTSGSYEQYF.

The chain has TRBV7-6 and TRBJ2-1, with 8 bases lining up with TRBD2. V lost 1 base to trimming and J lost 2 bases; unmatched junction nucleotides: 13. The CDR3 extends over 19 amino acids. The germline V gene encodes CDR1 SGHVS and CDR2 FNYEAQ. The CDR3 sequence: CASSLVGTSGGRPYNEQFF. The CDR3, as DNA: TGTGCCAGCAGCTTAGTAGGGACTAGTGGGGGTCGGCCCTACAATGAGCAGTTCTTC.

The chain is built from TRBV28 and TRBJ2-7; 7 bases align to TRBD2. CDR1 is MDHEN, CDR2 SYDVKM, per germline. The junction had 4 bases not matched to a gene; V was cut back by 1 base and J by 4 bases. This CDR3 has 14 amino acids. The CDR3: CASSLLSGAYEQYF. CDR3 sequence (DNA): TGTGCCAGCAGTTTATTGAGCGGGGCGTACGAGCAGTACTTC.

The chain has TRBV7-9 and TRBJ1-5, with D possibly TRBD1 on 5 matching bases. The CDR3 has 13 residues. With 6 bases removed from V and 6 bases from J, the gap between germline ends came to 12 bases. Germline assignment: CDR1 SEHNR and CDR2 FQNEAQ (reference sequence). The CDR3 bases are TGTGCCAGCAGGGGTGACAGTCGTCAGCCCCAGCATTTT. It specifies CASRGDSRQPQHF.

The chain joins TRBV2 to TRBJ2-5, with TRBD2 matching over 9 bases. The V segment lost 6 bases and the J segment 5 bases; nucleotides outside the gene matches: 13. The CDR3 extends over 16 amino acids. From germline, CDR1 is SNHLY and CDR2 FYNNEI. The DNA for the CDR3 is TGTGCCAGCAGGGTCTGGGCTAGCGGGAATGGGGAGACCCAGTACTTC. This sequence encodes CASRVWASGNGETQYF.

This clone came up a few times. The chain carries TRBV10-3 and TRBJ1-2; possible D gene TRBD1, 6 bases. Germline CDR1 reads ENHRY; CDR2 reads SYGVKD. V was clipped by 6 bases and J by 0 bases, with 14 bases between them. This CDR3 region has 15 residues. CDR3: CAISALDSSNYGYTF. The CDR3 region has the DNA TGTGCCATCAGCGCATTGGACAGCTCTAACTATGGCTACACCTTC.

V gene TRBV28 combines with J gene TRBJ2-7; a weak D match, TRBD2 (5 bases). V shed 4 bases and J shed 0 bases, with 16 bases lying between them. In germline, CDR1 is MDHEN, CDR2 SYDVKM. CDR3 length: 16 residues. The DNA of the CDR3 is TGTGCCAGCAGTTCGGAGGTGGGAACCCCCTCCTACGAGCAGTACTTC. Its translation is CASSSEVGTPSYEQYF. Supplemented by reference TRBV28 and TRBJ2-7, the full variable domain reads DVKVTQSSRYLVKRTGEKVFLECVQDMDHENMFWYRQDPGLGLRLIYFSYDVKMKEKGDIPEGYSVSREKKERFSLILESASTNQTSMYLCASSSEVGTPSYEQYFGPGTRLTVT.

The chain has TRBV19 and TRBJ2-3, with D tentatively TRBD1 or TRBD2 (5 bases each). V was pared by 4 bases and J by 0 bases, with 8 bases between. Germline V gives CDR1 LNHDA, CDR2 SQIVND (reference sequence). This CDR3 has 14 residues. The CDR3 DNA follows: TGTGCCAGTAGTAACGGGGACAGCACAGATACGCAGTATTTT. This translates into CASSNGDSTDTQYF.

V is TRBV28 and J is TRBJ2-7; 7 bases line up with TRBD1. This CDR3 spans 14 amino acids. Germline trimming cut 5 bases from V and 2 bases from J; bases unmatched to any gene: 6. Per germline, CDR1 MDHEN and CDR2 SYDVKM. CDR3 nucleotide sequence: TGTGCCAGCAGTGCCAGACAGGGTACCTACGAGCAGTACTTC. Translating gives CASSARQGTYEQYF.

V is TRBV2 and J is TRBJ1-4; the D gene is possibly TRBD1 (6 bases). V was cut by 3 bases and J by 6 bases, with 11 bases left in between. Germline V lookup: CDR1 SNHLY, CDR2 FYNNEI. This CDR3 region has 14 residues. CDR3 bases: TGTGCCAGCAGTGAGCGCAGGGGAGATGAAAAACTGTTTTTT. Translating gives CASSERRGDEKLFF.

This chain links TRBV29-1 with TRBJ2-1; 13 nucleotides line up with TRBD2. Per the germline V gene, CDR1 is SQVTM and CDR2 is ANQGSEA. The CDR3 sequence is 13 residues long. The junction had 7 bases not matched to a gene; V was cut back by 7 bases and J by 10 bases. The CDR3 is CSGRTSGSREQFF. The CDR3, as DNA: TGCAGCGGCAGGACTAGCGGGAGTCGCGAGCAGTTCTTC.

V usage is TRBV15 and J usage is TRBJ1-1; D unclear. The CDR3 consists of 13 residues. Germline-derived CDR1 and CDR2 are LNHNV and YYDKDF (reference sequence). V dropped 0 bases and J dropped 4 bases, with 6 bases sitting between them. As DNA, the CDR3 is TGTGCCACCAGCAGAGACCCATCCACTGAAGCTTTCTTT. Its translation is CATSRDPSTEAFF.

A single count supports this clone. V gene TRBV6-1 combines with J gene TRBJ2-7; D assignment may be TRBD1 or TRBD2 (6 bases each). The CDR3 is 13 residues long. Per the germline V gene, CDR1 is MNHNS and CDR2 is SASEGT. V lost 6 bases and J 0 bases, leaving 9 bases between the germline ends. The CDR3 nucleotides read TGTGCCAGCAGGGAGGGGGGCTCCTACGAGCAGTACTTC. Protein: CASREGGSYEQYF.

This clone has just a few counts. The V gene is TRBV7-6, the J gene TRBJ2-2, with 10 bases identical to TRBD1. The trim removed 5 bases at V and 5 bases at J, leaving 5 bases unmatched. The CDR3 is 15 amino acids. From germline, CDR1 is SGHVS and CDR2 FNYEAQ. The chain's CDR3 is CASSLGTGATGELFF. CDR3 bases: TGTGCCAGCAGCCTGGGGACAGGGGCAACCGGGGAGCTGTTTTTT.

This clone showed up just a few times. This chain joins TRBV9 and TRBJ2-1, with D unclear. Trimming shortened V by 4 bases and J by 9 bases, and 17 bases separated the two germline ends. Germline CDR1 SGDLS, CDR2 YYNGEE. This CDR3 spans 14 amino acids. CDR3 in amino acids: CASSPRFGIGEQFF. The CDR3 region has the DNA TGTGCCAGCAGCCCTCGTTTCGGCATTGGTGAGCAGTTCTTC. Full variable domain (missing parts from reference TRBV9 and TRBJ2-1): DSGVTQTPKHLITATGQRVTLRCSPRSGDLSVYWYQQSLDQGLQFLIQYYNGEERAKGNILERFSAQQFPDLHSELNLSSLELGDSALYFCASSPRFGIGEQFFGPGTRLTVL.

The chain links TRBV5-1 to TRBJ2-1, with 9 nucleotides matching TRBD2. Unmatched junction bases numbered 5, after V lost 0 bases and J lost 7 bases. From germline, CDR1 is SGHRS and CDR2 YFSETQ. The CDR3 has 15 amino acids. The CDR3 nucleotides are TGCGCCAGCAGCTTGGGGCTAGCGGGAATGAATGAGCAGTTCTTC. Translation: CASSLGLAGMNEQFF. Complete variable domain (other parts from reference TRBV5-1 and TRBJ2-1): KAGVTQTPRYLIKTRGQQVTLSCSPISGHRSVSWYQQTPGQGLQFLFEYFSETQRNKGNFPGRFSGRQFSNSRSEMNVSTLELGDSALYLCASSLGLAGMNEQFFGPGTRLTVL.

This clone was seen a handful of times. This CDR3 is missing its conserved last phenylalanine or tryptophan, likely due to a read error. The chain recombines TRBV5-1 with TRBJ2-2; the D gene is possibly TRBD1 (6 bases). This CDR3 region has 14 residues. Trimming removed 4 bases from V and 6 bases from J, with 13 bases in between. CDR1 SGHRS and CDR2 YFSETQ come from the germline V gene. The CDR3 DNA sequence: TGCGCCAGCAGCCAAACTACAGGGCCCGGGGAGCTGTTTTGT. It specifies CASSQTTGPGELFC.

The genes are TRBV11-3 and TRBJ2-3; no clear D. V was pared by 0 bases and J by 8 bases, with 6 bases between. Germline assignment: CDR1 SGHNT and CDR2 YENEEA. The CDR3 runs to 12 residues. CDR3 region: CASSLDGVTQYF. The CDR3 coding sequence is TGTGCCAGCAGCTTAGATGGGGTTACGCAGTATTTT.

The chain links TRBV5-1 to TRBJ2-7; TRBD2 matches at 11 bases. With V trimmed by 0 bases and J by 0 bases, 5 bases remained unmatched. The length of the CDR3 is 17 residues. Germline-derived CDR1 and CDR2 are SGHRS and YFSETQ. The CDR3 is CASSLGLAGPSSYEQYF. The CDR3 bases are TGCGCCAGCAGCTTGGGACTAGCGGGGCCGAGCTCCTACGAGCAGTACTTC.

CDR3 DNA sequence: TGTGCCAGCAGTTTAAACAGGGATTCGGGCTACACCTTC. It specifies CASSLNRDSGYTF. The chain is built from TRBV28 and TRBJ1-2, with D possibly TRBD1 on 6 matching bases. The CDR3 has 13 residues. Germline V gene data show CDR1 as MDHEN and CDR2 as SYDVKM. The V and J ends lost 2 bases and 8 bases respectively, with 12 bases between them.

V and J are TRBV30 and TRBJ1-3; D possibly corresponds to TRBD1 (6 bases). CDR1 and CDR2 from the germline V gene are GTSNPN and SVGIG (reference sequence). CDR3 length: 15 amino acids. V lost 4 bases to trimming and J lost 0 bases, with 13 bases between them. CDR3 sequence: CAWTPGHSSGNTIYF. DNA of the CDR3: TGTGCCTGGACCCCGGGACACAGCTCTGGAAACACCATATATTTT.

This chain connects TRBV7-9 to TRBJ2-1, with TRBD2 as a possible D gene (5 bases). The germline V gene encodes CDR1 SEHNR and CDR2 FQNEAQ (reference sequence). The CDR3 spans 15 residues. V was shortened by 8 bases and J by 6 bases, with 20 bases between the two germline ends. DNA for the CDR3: TGTGCCAGCCCCTCTTTGGGAGATGTAGGCAATGAGCAGTTCTTC. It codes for CASPSLGDVGNEQFF.